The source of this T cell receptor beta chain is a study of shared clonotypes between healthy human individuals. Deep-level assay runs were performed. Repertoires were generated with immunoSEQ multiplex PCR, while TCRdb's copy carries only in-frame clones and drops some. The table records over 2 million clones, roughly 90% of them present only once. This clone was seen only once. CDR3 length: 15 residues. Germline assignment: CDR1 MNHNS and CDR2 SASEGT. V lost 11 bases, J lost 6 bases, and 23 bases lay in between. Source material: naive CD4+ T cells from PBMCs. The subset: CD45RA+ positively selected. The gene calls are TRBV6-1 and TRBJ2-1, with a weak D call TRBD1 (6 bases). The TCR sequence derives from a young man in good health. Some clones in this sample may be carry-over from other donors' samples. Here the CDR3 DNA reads TGTGCCTCAGCAGTGTTGGCAGGGGAAGCCAATGAGCAGTTCTTC. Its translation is CASAVLAGEANEQFF.